This T cell receptor (beta chain) originates from a study of cytomegalovirus exposure and HLA in healthy donors. Across the study: Early released data comprised around 85 million unique TCRs from HLA-typed donors.

A multiplex PCR was run with 60 Vbeta primers and 13 Jbeta primers. Data came from immunoSEQ multiplex PCR; TCRdb stores just in-frame clones and leaves some out. Found here are about 92,000 clones, 81% of them singletons; the top ten hold roughly 1.1%. Per the germline V gene, CDR1 is ENHRY and CDR2 is SYGVKD. The CDR3 spans 15 residues. V lost 6 bases and J 2 bases, leaving 14 bases between the germline ends. Donors likely had unrecorded immune exposures despite being nominally healthy when sampled. The rearrangement uses TRBV10-3 and TRBJ2-1; perhaps TRBD2 as D (5 bases). Source material: PBMCs. This receptor was taken from a girl aged 2 to 9 in good health and CMV-seropositive. DNA of the CDR3: TGTGCCATCAGACTAGACCGGGGAACCTACAATGAGCAGTTCTTC. It encodes CAIRLDRGTYNEQFF.